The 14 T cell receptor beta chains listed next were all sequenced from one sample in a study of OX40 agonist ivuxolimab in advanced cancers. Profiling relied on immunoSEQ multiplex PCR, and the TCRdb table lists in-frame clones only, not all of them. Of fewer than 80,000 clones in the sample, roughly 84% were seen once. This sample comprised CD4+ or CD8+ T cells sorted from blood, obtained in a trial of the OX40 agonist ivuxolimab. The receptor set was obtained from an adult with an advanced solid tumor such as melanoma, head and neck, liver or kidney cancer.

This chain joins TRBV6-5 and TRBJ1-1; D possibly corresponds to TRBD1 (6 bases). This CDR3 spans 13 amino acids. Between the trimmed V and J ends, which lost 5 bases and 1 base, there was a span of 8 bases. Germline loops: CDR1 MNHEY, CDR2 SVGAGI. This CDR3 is CASSRQANTEAFF. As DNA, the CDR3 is TGTGCCAGCAGTCGACAGGCGAACACTGAAGCTTTCTTT.

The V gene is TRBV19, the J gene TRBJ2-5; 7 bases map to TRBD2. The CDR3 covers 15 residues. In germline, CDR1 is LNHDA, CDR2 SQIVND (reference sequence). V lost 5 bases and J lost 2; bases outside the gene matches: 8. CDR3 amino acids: CASSGSGDIQETQYF. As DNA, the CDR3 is TGTGCCAGTAGTGGGAGCGGGGATATACAAGAGACCCAGTACTTC.

The DNA for the CDR3 is TGTGCCTGGAGCCTTTCAAAGGGGGAGACCCAGTACTTC. Amino acid sequence: CAWSLSKGETQYF. The chain is built from TRBV30 and TRBJ2-5; D may be TRBD1 (5 bases). Germline CDR1 is GTSNPN and CDR2 is SVGIG (reference sequence). V dropped 3 bases and J dropped 5 bases, with 13 bases sitting between them. The CDR3 covers 13 residues.

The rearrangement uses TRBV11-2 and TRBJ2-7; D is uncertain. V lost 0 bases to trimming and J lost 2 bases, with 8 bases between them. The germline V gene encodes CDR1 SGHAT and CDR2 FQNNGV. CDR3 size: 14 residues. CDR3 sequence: CASSLEYLAYEQYF. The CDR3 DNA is TGTGCCAGCAGCTTAGAGTATCTAGCCTACGAGCAGTACTTC.

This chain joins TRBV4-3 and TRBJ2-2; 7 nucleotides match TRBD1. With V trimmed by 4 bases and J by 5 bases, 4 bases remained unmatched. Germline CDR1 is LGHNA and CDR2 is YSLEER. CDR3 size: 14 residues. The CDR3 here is CASSRMTGTGELFF. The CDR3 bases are TGCGCCAGCAGCCGAATGACAGGGACCGGGGAGCTGTTTTTT.

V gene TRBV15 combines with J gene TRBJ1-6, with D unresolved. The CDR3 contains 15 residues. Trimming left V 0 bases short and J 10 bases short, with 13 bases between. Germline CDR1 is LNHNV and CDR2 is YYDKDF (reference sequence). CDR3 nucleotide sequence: TGTGCCACCAGCAGAGATCAGTTCCTTGGATCACCCCTCCACTTT. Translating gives CATSRDQFLGSPLHF.

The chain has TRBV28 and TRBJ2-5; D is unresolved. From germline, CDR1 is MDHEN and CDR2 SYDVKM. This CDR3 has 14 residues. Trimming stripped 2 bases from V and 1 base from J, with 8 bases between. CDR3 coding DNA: TGTGCCAGCAGTTTAGTCTGGGCCCAAGAGACCCAGTACTTC. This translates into CASSLVWAQETQYF.

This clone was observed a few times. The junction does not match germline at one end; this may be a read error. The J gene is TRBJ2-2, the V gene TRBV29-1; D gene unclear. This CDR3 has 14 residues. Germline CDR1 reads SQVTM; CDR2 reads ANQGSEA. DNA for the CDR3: TGCAGCGTTCAAGAGGCGTCGAACACCGGGGAGCTGTTTTTT. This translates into CSVQEASNTGELFF.

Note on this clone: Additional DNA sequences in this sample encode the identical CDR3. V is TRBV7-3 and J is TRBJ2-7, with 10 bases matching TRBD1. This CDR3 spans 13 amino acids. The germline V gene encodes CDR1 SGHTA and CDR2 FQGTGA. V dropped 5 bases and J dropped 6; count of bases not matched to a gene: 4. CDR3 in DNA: TGTGCCAGCAGCCTAAGACAGGGGGCCGAGCAGTACTTC. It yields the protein CASSLRQGAEQYF.

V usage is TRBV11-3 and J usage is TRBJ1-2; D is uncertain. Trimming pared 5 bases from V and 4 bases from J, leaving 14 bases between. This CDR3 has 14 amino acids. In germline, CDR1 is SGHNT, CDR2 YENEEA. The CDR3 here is CASSPVGGRYGYTF. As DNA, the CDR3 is TGTGCCAGCAGCCCCGTCGGCGGCCGCTATGGCTACACCTTC.

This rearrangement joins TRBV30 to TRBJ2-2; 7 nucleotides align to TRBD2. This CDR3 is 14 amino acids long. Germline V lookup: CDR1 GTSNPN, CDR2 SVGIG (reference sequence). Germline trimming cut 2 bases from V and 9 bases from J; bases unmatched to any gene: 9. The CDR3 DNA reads TGTGCCTGGAGTCCGTCCCCGGGGGGATGGGAGCTGTTTTTT. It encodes CAWSPSPGGWELFF.

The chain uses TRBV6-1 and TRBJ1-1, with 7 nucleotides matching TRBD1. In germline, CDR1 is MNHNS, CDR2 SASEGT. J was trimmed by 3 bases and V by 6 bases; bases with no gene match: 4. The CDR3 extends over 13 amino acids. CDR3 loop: CASSLTGDTEAFF. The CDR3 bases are TGTGCCAGCAGCCTCACAGGGGACACTGAAGCTTTCTTT.

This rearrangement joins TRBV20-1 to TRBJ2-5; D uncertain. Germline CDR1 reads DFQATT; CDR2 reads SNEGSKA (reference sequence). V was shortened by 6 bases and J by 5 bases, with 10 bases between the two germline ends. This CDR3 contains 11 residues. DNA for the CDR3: TGCAGTGCCGTCAAACGTGAGACCCAGTACTTC. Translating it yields CSAVKRETQYF.

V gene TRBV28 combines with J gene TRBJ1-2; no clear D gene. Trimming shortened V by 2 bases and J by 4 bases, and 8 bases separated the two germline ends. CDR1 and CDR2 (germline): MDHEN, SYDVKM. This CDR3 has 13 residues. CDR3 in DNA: TGTGCCAGCAGTTTAGCAGGCCCCTATGGCTACACCTTC. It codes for CASSLAGPYGYTF.